One and the same sample provided the 10 T cell receptor beta chains below, sequenced in a study of identifying expanded T cells in peripheral blood. Libraries were prepared by immunoSEQ multiplex PCR; TCRdb keeps only in-frame clonotypes and omits some of them. The data show approximately 56,000 clones, with 82% seen just once and 14% held by the top ten. The sample taken for sequencing was blood. The source of these receptors is a person aged 18 to 75 in good health.

The chain employs TRBV7-2 and TRBJ2-1; D gene ambiguous. The V gene lost 5 bases and the J gene lost 0 bases, with 11 bases spanning the gap. CDR1 and CDR2 (germline): SGHTA, FQGNSA. This CDR3 contains 15 residues. Written as DNA, the CDR3 is TGTGCCAGCAGCCGTCTACTATTCTCCTACAATGAGCAGTTCTTC. Translating gives CASSRLLFSYNEQFF. The full variable domain, its missing parts supplied by reference TRBV7-2 and TRBJ2-1, is GAGVSQSPSNKVTEKGKDVELRCDPISGHTALYWYRQSLGQGLEFLIYFQGNSAPDKSGLPSDRFSAERTGGSVSTLTIQRTQQEDSAVYLCASSRLLFSYNEQFFGPGTRLTVL.

The chain employs TRBV28 and TRBJ2-7, with D unclear. CDR1 and CDR2 (germline): MDHEN, SYDVKM. CDR3 length: 12 residues. Between the trimmed V and J ends, which lost 6 bases and 2 bases, there was a span of 8 bases. In DNA, the CDR3 is TGTGCCAGCAGCACCCTTCCCTACGAGCAGTACTTC. Protein: CASSTLPYEQYF.

The rearrangement links TRBV5-6 to TRBJ1-3; D not certain. V was cut by 4 bases and J by 3 bases, with 11 bases left in between. The CDR3 spans 14 residues. The germline V gene encodes CDR1 SGHDT and CDR2 YYEEEE. The CDR3 region is CASSVRYGGNTIYF. The CDR3 DNA reads as TGTGCCAGCAGCGTTCGGTATGGTGGAAACACCATATATTTT.

The chain combines TRBV28 with TRBJ1-5, with D unresolved. This CDR3 has 15 residues. CDR1 is MDHEN and CDR2 is SYDVKM in the germline V gene. V was clipped by 1 base and J by 0 bases, with 7 bases between them. The CDR3 loop reads CASSLYPHSNQPQHF. The DNA for the CDR3 is TGTGCCAGCAGTTTATATCCCCATAGCAATCAGCCCCAGCATTTT. Full variable domain (missing parts from reference TRBV28 and TRBJ1-5): DVKVTQSSRYLVKRTGEKVFLECVQDMDHENMFWYRQDPGLGLRLIYFSYDVKMKEKGDIPEGYSVSREKKERFSLILESASTNQTSMYLCASSLYPHSNQPQHFGDGTRLSIL.

This clone was observed a handful of times. The genes are TRBV5-1 and TRBJ2-3; 7 positions match TRBD1. V shed 5 bases, J shed 2 bases, and the junction held 8 bases outside the gene matches. The CDR3 covers 15 residues. Germline CDR1 is SGHRS and CDR2 is YFSETQ. CDR3 sequence (DNA): TGCGCCAGCAGTGCCCGGGGACAGCCCACAGATACGCAGTATTTT. Encoded protein: CASSARGQPTDTQYF.

The gene calls are TRBV27 and TRBJ2-2, with D perhaps matching TRBD1 (5 bases). This CDR3 spans 15 amino acids. The germline gives CDR1 MNHEY, CDR2 SMNVEV (reference sequence). The germline V and J ends were trimmed by 3 bases and 1 base, with 9 bases remaining between them. As DNA, the CDR3 is TGTGCCAGCAGTTTTGGCAGGGTGAACACCGGGGAGCTGTTTTTT. Protein: CASSFGRVNTGELFF.

V gene TRBV5-4 combines with J gene TRBJ1-1; tentatively, D is TRBD1 (5 bases). CDR3 size: 15 residues. Germline V gene sequence: CDR1 SGHNT, CDR2 YYREEE (reference sequence). Trimming took off 4 bases at V and 5 bases at J, with 18 bases between the two ends. The CDR3 is CASSPGGGLRTEAFF. CDR3 DNA: TGTGCCAGCAGCCCGGGGGGTGGACTTAGGACTGAAGCTTTCTTT. Full variable domain (rest looked up from reference TRBV5-4 and TRBJ1-1): ETGVTQSPTHLIKTRGQQVTLRCSSQSGHNTVSWYQQALGQGPQFIFQYYREEENGRGNFPPRFSGLQFPNYSSELNVNALELDDSALYLCASSPGGGLRTEAFFGQGTRLTVV.

The chain uses TRBV6-1 and TRBJ1-5, with D uncertain. CDR3 length: 14 amino acids. CDR1 is MNHNS and CDR2 is SASEGT in the germline V gene. Trimming pared 4 bases from V and 6 bases from J, leaving 13 bases between. CDR3 in DNA: TGTGCCAGCAGTGTGGACGCCGATATTCAGCCCCAGCATTTT. Its protein is CASSVDADIQPQHF.

The rearrangement links TRBV30 to TRBJ2-3, with D perhaps TRBD1 or TRBD2 (6 bases each). Germline assignment: CDR1 GTSNPN and CDR2 SVGIG (reference sequence). V lost 1 base to trimming and J lost 2 bases, with 19 bases between them. The CDR3 totals 17 residues. The DNA of the CDR3 is TGTGCCTGGAGTGGGAGGGGGTTCAGGGGTTCCACAGATACGCAGTATTTT. It yields the protein CAWSGRGFRGSTDTQYF.

The chain employs TRBV4-1 and TRBJ2-1, with 10 bases matching TRBD1. From germline, CDR1 is MGHRA and CDR2 YSYEKL. V shed 1 base, J shed 8 bases, and the junction held 2 bases outside the gene matches. CDR3 size: 14 residues. CDR3 in DNA: TGCGCCAGCAGCCAAGGACAGGGGGCGGATGAGCAGTTCTTC. Its translation is CASSQGQGADEQFF.